The 3 T cell receptor beta chains below all came from one sample that was sequenced in a study of blood T cell repertoires in COVID-19. Method: immunoSEQ multiplex PCR; TCRdb's copy keeps in-frame clones and lacks some. The table has over 20,000 clones, around 86% seen once; the top ten hold about a quarter. The specimen sequenced was peripheral blood. These receptors were collected from a human donor with active COVID-19. The donor label of this sample is uncertain.

The V gene is TRBV5-6, the J gene TRBJ2-7; TRBD1 agrees at 7 bases. Germline values: CDR1 SGHDT, CDR2 YYEEEE. The CDR3 totals 14 residues. V lost 4 bases, J lost 5 bases, and 9 bases stayed unmatched. In DNA, the CDR3 is TGTGCCAGCAGCCAAGACAGGGTTGGGGACGAGCAGTACTTC. It translates to CASSQDRVGDEQYF.

The V call is TRBV7-2, the J call TRBJ1-5; no clear D. Germline V gene data show CDR1 as SGHTA and CDR2 as FQGNSA. This CDR3 contains 15 residues. Trimming removed 1 base from V and 3 bases from J, with 10 bases in between. The CDR3 bases are TGTGCCAGCAGCTTAGTGGGAGTGAACAATCAGCCCCAGCATTTT. Translating it yields CASSLVGVNNQPQHF.

The chain carries TRBV7-2 and TRBJ2-1; 11 nucleotides line up with TRBD2. The CDR3 is made up of 14 amino acids. Germline loops: CDR1 SGHTA, CDR2 FQGNSA. The V segment lost 8 bases and the J segment 4 bases; nucleotides outside the gene matches: 4. The chain's CDR3 is CASRGLAVYNEQFF. CDR3 DNA sequence: TGTGCCAGCCGGGGACTAGCGGTTTACAATGAGCAGTTCTTC.